Included here is one TCR beta chain sequence, with context. Its antigen remains unknown. The sample comes from a study of T cell responses to AZD1222 COVID-19 vaccine. Libraries were prepared by immunoSEQ multiplex PCR; TCRdb keeps only in-frame clonotypes and omits some of them. The sample table includes over 120,000 clones. Study-wide results and caveats: Reports indicate that nearly half of spike-specific TCRs are directed at unmutated variant regions. The donors showed a predominance of white British ancestry and of females, with possible underestimation of clonal diversity. Repertoires were sampled only after the peak T cell response.

The V gene's germline CDR1 is MNHEY and CDR2 SVGAGI. This CDR3 has 15 residues. V gave up 10 bases and J gave up 1 base, with 19 bases separating them. The specimen was peripheral blood. This TCR derives from an adult in good health. The chain uses TRBV6-5 and TRBJ2-5, with D possibly TRBD2 on 5 matching bases. In DNA form, the CDR3 reads TGTGCCACCTCGTCATGGGAGCAGACCCAAGAGACCCAGTACTTC. It codes for CATSSWEQTQETQYF.